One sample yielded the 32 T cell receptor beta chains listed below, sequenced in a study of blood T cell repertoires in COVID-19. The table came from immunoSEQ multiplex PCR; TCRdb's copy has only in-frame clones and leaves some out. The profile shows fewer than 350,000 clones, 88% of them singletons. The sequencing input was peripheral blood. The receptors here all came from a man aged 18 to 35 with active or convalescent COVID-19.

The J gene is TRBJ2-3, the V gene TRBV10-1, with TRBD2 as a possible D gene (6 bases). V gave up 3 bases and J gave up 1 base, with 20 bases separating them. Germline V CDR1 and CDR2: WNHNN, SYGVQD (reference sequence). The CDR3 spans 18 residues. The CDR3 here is CASSDWVSRGQGTDTQYF. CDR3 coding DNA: TGCGCCAGCAGTGATTGGGTTTCGCGGGGTCAGGGCACAGATACGCAGTATTTT.

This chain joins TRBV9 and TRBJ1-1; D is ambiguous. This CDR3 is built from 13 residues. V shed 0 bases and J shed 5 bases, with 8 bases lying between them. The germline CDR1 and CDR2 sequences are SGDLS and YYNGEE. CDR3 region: CASSVDGVTEAFF. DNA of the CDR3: TGTGCCAGCAGCGTAGACGGGGTTACTGAAGCTTTCTTT.

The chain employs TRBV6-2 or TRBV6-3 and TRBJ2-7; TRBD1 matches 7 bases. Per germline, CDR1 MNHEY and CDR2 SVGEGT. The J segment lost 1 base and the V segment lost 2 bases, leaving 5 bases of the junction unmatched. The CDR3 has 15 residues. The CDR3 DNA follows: TGTGCCAGCAGTTACGTCGGGGACAGTTCCTACGAGCAGTACTTC. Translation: CASSYVGDSSYEQYF.

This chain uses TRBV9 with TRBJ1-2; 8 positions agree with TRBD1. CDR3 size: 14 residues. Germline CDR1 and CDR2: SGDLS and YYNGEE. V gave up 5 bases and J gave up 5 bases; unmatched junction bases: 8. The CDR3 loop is CASRAGGADYGYTF. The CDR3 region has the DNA TGTGCCAGCAGGGCAGGGGGCGCTGATTATGGCTACACCTTC.

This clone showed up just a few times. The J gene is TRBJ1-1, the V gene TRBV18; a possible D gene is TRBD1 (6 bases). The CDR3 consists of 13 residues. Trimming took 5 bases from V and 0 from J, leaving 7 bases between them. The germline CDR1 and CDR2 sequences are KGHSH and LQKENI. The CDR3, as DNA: TGTGCCAGCTCAGGGGACATGAACACTGAAGCTTTCTTT. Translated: CASSGDMNTEAFF.

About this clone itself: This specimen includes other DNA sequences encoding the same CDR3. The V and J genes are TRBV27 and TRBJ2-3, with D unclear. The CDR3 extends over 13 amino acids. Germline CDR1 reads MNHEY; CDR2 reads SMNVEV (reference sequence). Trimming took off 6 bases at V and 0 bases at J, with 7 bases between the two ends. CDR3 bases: TGTGCCAGCAGGGCTTCTAGCACAGATACGCAGTATTTT. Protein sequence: CASRASSTDTQYF.

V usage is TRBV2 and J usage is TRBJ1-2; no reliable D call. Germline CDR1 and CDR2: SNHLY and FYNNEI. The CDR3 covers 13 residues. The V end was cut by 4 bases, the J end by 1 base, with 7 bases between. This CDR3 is CASSAGVNYGYTF. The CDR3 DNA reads TGTGCCAGCAGTGCCGGGGTTAACTATGGCTACACCTTC. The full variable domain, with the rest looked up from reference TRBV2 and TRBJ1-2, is EPEVTQTPSHQVTQMGQEVILRCVPISNHLYFYWYRQILGQKVEFLVSFYNNEISEKSEIFDDQFSVERPDGSNFTLKIRSTKLEDSAMYFCASSAGVNYGYTFGSGTRLTVV.

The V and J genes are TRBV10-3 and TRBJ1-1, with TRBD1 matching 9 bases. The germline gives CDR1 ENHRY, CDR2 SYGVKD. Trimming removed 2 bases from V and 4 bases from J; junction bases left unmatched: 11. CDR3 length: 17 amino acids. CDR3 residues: CAISERPGQGGSTEAFF. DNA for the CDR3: TGTGCCATCAGTGAGAGACCGGGACAGGGAGGGAGCACTGAAGCTTTCTTT.

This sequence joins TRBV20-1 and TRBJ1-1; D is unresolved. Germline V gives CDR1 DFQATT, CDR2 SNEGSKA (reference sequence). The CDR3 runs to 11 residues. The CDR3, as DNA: TGCAGCATACACCCGAACACTGAAGCTTTCTTT. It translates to CSIHPNTEAFF.

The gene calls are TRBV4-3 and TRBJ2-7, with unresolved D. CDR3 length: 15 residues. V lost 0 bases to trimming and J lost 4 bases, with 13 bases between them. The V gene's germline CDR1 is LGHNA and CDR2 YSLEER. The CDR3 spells CASSQDLSVQYEQYF. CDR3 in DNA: TGCGCCAGCAGCCAAGATTTGTCAGTTCAGTACGAGCAGTACTTC.

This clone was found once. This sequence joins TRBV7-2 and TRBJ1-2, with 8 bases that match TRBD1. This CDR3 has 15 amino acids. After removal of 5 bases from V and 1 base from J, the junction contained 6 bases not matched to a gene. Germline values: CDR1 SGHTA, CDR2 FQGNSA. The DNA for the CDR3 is TGTGCCAGCAGCCTTGACAGGGGTGGTAACTATGGCTACACCTTC. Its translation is CASSLDRGGNYGYTF.

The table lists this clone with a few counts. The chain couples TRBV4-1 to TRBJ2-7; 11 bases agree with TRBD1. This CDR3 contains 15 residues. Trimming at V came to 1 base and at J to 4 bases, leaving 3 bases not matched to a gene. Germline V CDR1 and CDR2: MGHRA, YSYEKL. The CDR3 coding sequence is TGCGCCAGCAGCCAAGGGACAGGGGGCGGGTACGAGCAGTACTTC. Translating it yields CASSQGTGGGYEQYF.

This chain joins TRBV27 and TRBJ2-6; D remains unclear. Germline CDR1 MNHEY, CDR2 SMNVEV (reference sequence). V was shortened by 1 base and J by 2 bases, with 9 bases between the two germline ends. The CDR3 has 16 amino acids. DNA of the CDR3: TGTGCCAGCAGTTTATTGGCCTTTCCTGGGGCCAACGTCCTGACTTTC. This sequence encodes CASSLLAFPGANVLTF.

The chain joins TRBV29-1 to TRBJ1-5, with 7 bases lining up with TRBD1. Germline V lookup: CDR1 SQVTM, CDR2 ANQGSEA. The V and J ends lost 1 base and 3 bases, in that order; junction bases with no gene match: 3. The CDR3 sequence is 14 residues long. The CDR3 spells CSVEVEGANQPQHF. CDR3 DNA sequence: TGCAGCGTTGAAGTCGAGGGGGCCAATCAGCCCCAGCATTTT.

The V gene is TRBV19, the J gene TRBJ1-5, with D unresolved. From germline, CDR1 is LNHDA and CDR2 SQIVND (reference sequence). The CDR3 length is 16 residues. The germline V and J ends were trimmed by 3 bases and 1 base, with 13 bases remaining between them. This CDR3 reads CASSIVREISNQPQHF. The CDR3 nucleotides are TGTGCCAGTAGTATCGTCCGGGAAATAAGCAATCAGCCCCAGCATTTT.

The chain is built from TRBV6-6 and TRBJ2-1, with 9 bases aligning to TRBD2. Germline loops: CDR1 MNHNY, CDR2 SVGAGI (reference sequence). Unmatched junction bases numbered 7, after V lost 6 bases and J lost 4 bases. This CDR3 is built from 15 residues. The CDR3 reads CASSTGTSIYNEQFF. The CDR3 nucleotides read TGTGCCAGCAGCACCGGGACTAGCATATACAATGAGCAGTTCTTC.

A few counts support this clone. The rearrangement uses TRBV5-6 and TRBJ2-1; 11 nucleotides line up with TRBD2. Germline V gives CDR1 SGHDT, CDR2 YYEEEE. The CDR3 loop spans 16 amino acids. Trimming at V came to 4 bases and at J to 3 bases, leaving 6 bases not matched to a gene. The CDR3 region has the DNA TGTGCCAGCAGCCAGACCGGGACTAGCGGCTACAATGAGCAGTTCTTC. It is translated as CASSQTGTSGYNEQFF.

CDR3 in amino acids: CASSFGQGSGEKLFF. The CDR3 nucleotides read TGCGCCAGCAGCTTCGGACAGGGTTCTGGTGAAAAACTGTTTTTT. The chain has TRBV5-1 and TRBJ1-4, with TRBD1 identical over 8 bases. V was clipped by 2 bases and J by 7 bases; unmatched bases: 7. Germline assignment: CDR1 SGHRS and CDR2 YFSETQ. This CDR3 is 15 amino acids long.

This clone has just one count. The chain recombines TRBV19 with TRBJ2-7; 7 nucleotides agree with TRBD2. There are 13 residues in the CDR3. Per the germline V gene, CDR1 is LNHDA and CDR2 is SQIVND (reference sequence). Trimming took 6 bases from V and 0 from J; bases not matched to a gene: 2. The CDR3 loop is CASSSSGSYEQYF. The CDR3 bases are TGTGCCAGTAGCTCTAGCGGCTCCTACGAGCAGTACTTC.

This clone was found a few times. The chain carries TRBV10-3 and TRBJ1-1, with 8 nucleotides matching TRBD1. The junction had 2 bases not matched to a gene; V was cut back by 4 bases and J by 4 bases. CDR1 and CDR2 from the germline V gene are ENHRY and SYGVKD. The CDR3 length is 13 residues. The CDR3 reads CAISGTGITEAFF. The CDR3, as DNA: TGTGCCATCAGTGGGACAGGGATCACTGAAGCTTTCTTT.

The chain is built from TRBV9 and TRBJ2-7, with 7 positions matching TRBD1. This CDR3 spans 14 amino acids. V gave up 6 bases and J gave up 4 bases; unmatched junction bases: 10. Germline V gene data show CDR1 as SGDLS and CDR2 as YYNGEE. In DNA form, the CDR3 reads TGTGCCAGCAACCAGGGACAGATAAATTACGAGCAGTACTTC. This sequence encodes CASNQGQINYEQYF. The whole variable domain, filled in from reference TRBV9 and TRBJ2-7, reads DSGVTQTPKHLITATGQRVTLRCSPRSGDLSVYWYQQSLDQGLQFLIQYYNGEERAKGNILERFSAQQFPDLHSELNLSSLELGDSALYFCASNQGQINYEQYFGPGTRLTVT.

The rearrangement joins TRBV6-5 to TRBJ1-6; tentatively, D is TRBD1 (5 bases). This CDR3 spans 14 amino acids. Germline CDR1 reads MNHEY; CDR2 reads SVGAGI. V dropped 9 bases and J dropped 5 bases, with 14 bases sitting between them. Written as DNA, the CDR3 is TGTGCCAGTGCCCGGGGGGATGATAATTCACCCCTCCACTTT. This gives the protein CASARGDDNSPLHF.

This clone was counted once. In DNA, the CDR3 is TGTGCCACCAGCAGAATGGCTGAAAAACTGTTTTTT. Translated, it gives CATSRMAEKLFF. J is TRBJ1-4 and V is TRBV15; D gene uncertain. Trimming cost V 2 bases and J 7 bases, with 5 bases left between them. CDR1 LNHNV and CDR2 YYDKDF come from the germline V gene (reference sequence). This CDR3 region has 12 residues.

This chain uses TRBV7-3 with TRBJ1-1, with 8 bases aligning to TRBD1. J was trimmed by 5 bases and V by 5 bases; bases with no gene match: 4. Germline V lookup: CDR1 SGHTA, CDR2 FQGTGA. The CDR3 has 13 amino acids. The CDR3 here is CASSTYRGTEAFF. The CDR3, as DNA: TGTGCCAGCAGCACCTACAGGGGGACTGAAGCTTTCTTT.

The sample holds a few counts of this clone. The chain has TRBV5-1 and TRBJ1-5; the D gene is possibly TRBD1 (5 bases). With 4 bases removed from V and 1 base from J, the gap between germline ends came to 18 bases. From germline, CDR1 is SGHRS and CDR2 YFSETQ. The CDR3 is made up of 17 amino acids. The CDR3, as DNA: TGCGCCAGCAGCCTACTCTCAGGGCTTGGGAGCAATCAGCCCCAGCATTTT. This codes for CASSLLSGLGSNQPQHF. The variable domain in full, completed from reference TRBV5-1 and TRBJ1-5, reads KAGVTQTPRYLIKTRGQQVTLSCSPISGHRSVSWYQQTPGQGLQFLFEYFSETQRNKGNFPGRFSGRQFSNSRSEMNVSTLELGDSALYLCASSLLSGLGSNQPQHFGDGTRLSIL.

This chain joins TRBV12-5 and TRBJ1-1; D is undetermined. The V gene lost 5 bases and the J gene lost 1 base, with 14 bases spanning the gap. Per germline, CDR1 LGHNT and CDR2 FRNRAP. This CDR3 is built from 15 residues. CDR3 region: CASGPLPGGNTEAFF. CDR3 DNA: TGTGCTAGTGGTCCCTTGCCAGGAGGGAACACTGAAGCTTTCTTT.

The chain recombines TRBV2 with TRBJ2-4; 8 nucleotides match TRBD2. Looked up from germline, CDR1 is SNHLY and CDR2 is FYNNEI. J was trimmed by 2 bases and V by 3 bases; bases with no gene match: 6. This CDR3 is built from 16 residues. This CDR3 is CASSETRGGSKNIQYF. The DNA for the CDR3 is TGTGCCAGCAGTGAGACACGGGGGGGCTCCAAAAACATTCAGTACTTC.

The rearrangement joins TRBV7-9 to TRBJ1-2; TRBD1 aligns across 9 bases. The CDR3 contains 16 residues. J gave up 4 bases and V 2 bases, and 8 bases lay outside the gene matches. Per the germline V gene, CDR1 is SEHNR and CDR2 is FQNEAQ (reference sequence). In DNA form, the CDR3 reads TGTGCCAGCAGCTTATTAGGACAGGGGATACTCTATGGCTACACCTTC. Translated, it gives CASSLLGQGILYGYTF.

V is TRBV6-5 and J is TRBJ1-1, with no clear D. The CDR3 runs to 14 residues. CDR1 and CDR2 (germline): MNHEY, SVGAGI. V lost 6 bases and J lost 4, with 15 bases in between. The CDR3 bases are TGTGCCAGCAGCCCGGGGAGGGTGCGCACTGAAGCTTTCTTT. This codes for CASSPGRVRTEAFF.

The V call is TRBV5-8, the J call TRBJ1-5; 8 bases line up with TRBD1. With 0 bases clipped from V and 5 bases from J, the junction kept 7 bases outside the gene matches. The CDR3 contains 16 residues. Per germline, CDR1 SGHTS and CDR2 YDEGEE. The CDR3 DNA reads TGTGCCAGCAGCTTGGAGGGCAGGGGGCCTTATCAGCCCCAGCATTTT. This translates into CASSLEGRGPYQPQHF. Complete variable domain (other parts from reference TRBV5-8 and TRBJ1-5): EAGVTQSPTHLIKTRGQQATLRCSPISGHTSVYWYQQALGLGLQFLLWYDEGEERNRGNFPPRFSGRQFPNYSSELNVNALELEDSALYLCASSLEGRGPYQPQHFGDGTRLSIL.

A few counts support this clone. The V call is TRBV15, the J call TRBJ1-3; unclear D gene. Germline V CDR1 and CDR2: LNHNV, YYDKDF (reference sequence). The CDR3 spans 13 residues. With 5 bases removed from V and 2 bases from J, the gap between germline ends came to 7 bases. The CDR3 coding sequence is TGTGCCACCAGCGAGGGCGCTGGAAACACCATATATTTT. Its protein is CATSEGAGNTIYF.

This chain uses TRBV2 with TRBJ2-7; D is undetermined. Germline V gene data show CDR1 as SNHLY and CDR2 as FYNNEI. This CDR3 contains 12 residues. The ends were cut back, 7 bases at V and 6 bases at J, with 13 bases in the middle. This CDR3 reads CASTRDGSEQYF. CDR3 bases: TGTGCCAGCACCCGAGACGGGTCCGAGCAGTACTTC. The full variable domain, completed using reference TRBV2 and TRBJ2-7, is EPEVTQTPSHQVTQMGQEVILRCVPISNHLYFYWYRQILGQKVEFLVSFYNNEISEKSEIFDDQFSVERPDGSNFTLKIRSTKLEDSAMYFCASTRDGSEQYFGPGTRLTVT.